The 25 T cell receptor beta chains below were found in one sample sequenced in a study of blood T cell repertoires in COVID-19. Clones were sequenced by immunoSEQ multiplex PCR, and TCRdb holds only the in-frame ones, with some missing. The table includes some 160,000 clones, under 90% detected once. The sequenced sample consisted of PBMCs or T cells enriched from blood (not recorded which). The receptor set was obtained from a woman aged 50 to 60 who had recovered from COVID-19.

The V and J genes are TRBV7-8 and TRBJ2-7; unclear D gene. The CDR3 length is 15 residues. Trimming cost V 1 base and J 2 bases, with 12 bases left between them. Germline V gene data show CDR1 as SGHVS and CDR2 as FQNEAQ. As DNA, the CDR3 is TGTGCCAGCAGCTTAGTCCCAGGTTCGACCTACGAGCAGTACTTC. Its translation is CASSLVPGSTYEQYF.

This chain joins TRBV11-3 and TRBJ1-1, with TRBD1 matching 11 bases. This CDR3 has 17 amino acids. V lost 2 bases, J lost 2 bases, and 7 bases stayed unmatched. Germline V gene sequence: CDR1 SGHNT, CDR2 YENEEA. The CDR3 here is CASSLPPGQGGNTEAFF. The CDR3 region has the DNA TGTGCCAGCAGCTTACCCCCGGGACAGGGGGGCAACACTGAAGCTTTCTTT.

The count of this clone is one. The chain combines TRBV7-9 with TRBJ1-6; TRBD1 is a possible D gene (6 bases). Trimming stripped 4 bases from V and 10 bases from J, with 14 bases between. The CDR3 contains 14 residues. Germline lookup yields CDR1 SEHNR and CDR2 FQNEAQ (reference sequence). DNA for the CDR3: TGTGCCAGCAGCTCGTCAGGGGAAGGGTCACCCCTCCACTTT. Amino acid sequence: CASSSSGEGSPLHF.

This chain links TRBV9 with TRBJ1-3; D call uncertain. The CDR3 has 16 amino acids. Trimming pared 0 bases from V and 0 bases from J, leaving 10 bases between. CDR1 is SGDLS and CDR2 is YYNGEE in the germline V gene. The CDR3 here is CASSVGGGLSGNTIYF. Here the CDR3 DNA reads TGTGCCAGCAGCGTAGGTGGCGGCCTCTCTGGAAACACCATATATTTT.

This clone was picked up one time. The chain joins TRBV6-2 or TRBV6-3 to TRBJ1-1, with D maybe TRBD1 (5 bases). The length of the CDR3 is 13 residues. Germline V CDR1 and CDR2: MNHEY, SVGEGT. V was pared by 5 bases and J by 4 bases, with 11 bases between. CDR3 residues: CASSLEGVTEAFF. For the CDR3, the DNA is TGTGCCAGCAGTCTGGAAGGGGTCACTGAAGCTTTCTTT.

This rearrangement joins TRBV6-2 or TRBV6-3 to TRBJ1-2; D possibly corresponds to TRBD1 (6 bases). The CDR3 is 12 residues long. The germline CDR1 and CDR2 sequences are MNHEY and SVGEGT. V lost 5 bases to trimming and J lost 5 bases, with 9 bases between them. The CDR3 here is CASSNQGYGYTF. The CDR3 DNA is TGTGCCAGCAGTAATCAGGGGTATGGCTACACCTTC.

The CDR3 DNA reads TGTGCCAGCAGCTTAAATCTTCGGCAGGCTAATCAGCCCCAGCATTTT. It is translated as CASSLNLRQANQPQHF. This sequence joins TRBV7-8 and TRBJ1-5; D call uncertain. The CDR3 has 16 amino acids. Germline CDR1 is SGHVS and CDR2 is FQNEAQ. Trimming removed 2 bases from V and 4 bases from J, with 15 bases in between.

The chain has TRBV10-3 and TRBJ2-3; tentative D call: TRBD1 (6 bases). Germline V lookup: CDR1 ENHRY, CDR2 SYGVKD. The CDR3 is 14 residues long. The V gene lost 2 bases and the J gene lost 6 bases, with 12 bases spanning the gap. This CDR3 is CAISESQGWDTQYF. CDR3 DNA: TGTGCCATCAGTGAGAGTCAGGGGTGGGATACGCAGTATTTT.

This CDR3 is CASSSYRGEGLDQPQHF. In nucleotides, the CDR3 is TGTGCCAGCAGCTCCTACAGGGGAGAGGGCTTGGATCAGCCCCAGCATTTT. The chain couples TRBV7-9 to TRBJ1-5; 7 bases align to TRBD1. Germline CDR1 and CDR2: SEHNR and FQNEAQ (reference sequence). This CDR3 is 17 amino acids long. Trimming at V came to 4 bases and at J to 5 bases, leaving 14 bases not matched to a gene.

The chain uses TRBV12-3 or TRBV12-4 and TRBJ1-2, with TRBD1 matching 7 bases. Trimming cost V 5 bases and J 7 bases; bases outside gene matches: 7. CDR3 length: 13 residues. CDR3 DNA sequence: TGTGCCAGCAGTCCCCGACAGGGCCGTGGCTACACCTTC. This codes for CASSPRQGRGYTF.

The count of this clone is one. The rearrangement joins TRBV29-1 to TRBJ1-1; unclear D gene. This CDR3 is 14 amino acids long. The germline CDR1 and CDR2 sequences are SQVTM and ANQGSEA. The V end lost 0 bases, the J end lost 8 bases, and 16 bases lay between the germline ends. This CDR3 is CSVEDKLVTYEAFF. In nucleotides, the CDR3 is TGCAGCGTTGAAGATAAACTAGTTACTTACGAAGCTTTCTTT.

The chain is built from TRBV6-6 and TRBJ1-2, with TRBD1 as a possible D gene (6 bases). Germline V CDR1 and CDR2: MNHNY, SVGAGI (reference sequence). This CDR3 comprises 15 residues. Trimming took off 5 bases at V and 4 bases at J, with 17 bases between the two ends. The CDR3 DNA sequence: TGTGCCAGCAGTCGACGGACAGCTGACACCTATGGCTACACCTTC. This translates into CASSRRTADTYGYTF.

This rearrangement joins TRBV6-2 or TRBV6-3 to TRBJ1-1, with 7 nucleotides matching TRBD1. The junction had 11 bases not matched to a gene; V was cut back by 5 bases and J by 11 bases. CDR3 length equals 13 residues. Per the germline V gene, CDR1 is MNHEY and CDR2 is SVGEGT. The CDR3 is CASSPPTTGWAFF. CDR3 DNA: TGTGCCAGCAGTCCGCCAACGACAGGGTGGGCTTTCTTT.

The V gene is TRBV6-2 or TRBV6-3, the J gene TRBJ2-4; a possible D gene is TRBD2 (5 bases). The CDR3 covers 16 residues. CDR1 and CDR2 (germline): MNHEY, SVGEGT. The V end lost 0 bases, the J end lost 0 bases, and 9 bases lay between the germline ends. The CDR3 loop is CASSYSRTLAKNIQYF. DNA for the CDR3: TGTGCCAGCAGTTACTCGCGGACTTTAGCCAAAAACATTCAGTACTTC.

The chain links TRBV6-5 to TRBJ2-2; the D gene is possibly TRBD1 (6 bases). The CDR3 length is 16 residues. Germline V gene data show CDR1 as MNHEY and CDR2 as SVGAGI. V was trimmed by 2 bases and J by 1 base, leaving 11 bases between them. CDR3 in amino acids: CASSYADRMNTGELFF. CDR3 DNA: TGTGCCAGCAGTTACGCCGACAGGATGAACACCGGGGAGCTGTTTTTT.

This chain uses TRBV6-5 with TRBJ1-3, with D possibly matching TRBD1 (6 bases). The germline V and J ends were trimmed by 7 bases and 0 bases, with 13 bases remaining between them. CDR3 length equals 15 residues. Germline CDR1 is MNHEY and CDR2 is SVGAGI. The CDR3 here is CASNPDRYSGNTIYF. CDR3 in DNA: TGTGCCAGCAACCCCGACAGGTACTCTGGAAACACCATATATTTT.

The chain joins TRBV6-5 to TRBJ2-7, with TRBD2 identical over 10 bases. This CDR3 region has 15 residues. Germline values: CDR1 MNHEY, CDR2 SVGAGI. V trimming: 6 bases; J trimming: 0 bases; junction bases outside the gene matches: 5. This CDR3 reads CASRNSGGLSYEQYF. DNA of the CDR3: TGTGCCAGCAGAAATAGCGGGGGGCTCTCCTACGAGCAGTACTTC.

This clone has ten or more counts. V usage is TRBV5-1 and J usage is TRBJ2-2; 8 bases agree with TRBD1. V shed 5 bases, J shed 7 bases, and the junction held 7 bases outside the gene matches. The germline V gene has CDR1 SGHRS and CDR2 YFSETQ. The CDR3 consists of 14 residues. CDR3: CASSKTGAGGELFF. The CDR3 nucleotides are TGCGCCAGCAGTAAGACAGGGGCCGGCGGGGAGCTGTTTTTT. Using reference TRBV5-1 and TRBJ2-2 for the parts outside the CDR3, the full variable domain is KAGVTQTPRYLIKTRGQQVTLSCSPISGHRSVSWYQQTPGQGLQFLFEYFSETQRNKGNFPGRFSGRQFSNSRSEMNVSTLELGDSALYLCASSKTGAGGELFFGEGSRLTVL.

This chain connects TRBV20-1 to TRBJ1-6, with 10 bases lining up with TRBD1. The length of the CDR3 is 16 residues. Germline V lookup: CDR1 DFQATT, CDR2 SNEGSKA (reference sequence). After removal of 3 bases from V and 8 bases from J, the junction contained 10 bases not matched to a gene. The CDR3, as DNA: TGCAGTGCTAGTCTACCGGGACAGGGGATTTATTCACCCCTCCACTTT. Its protein product is CSASLPGQGIYSPLHF.

V is TRBV5-6 and J is TRBJ2-7; 10 nucleotides line up with TRBD1. Unmatched junction bases numbered 4, after V lost 3 bases and J lost 1 base. Germline V gene lookup returns CDR1 SGHDT and CDR2 YYEEEE. This CDR3 contains 15 residues. CDR3 coding DNA: TGTGCCAGCAGCTACCGGGACAGGGGTTCCTACGAGCAGTACTTC. This codes for CASSYRDRGSYEQYF.

The chain has TRBV5-4 and TRBJ1-1, with D unclear. Germline assignment: CDR1 SGHNT and CDR2 YYREEE (reference sequence). This CDR3 spans 18 amino acids. V was pared by 2 bases and J by 6 bases, with 26 bases between. The CDR3 loop is CASSFDFLSPISDAEAFF. CDR3 DNA sequence: TGTGCCAGCAGCTTTGACTTTCTATCCCCGATCAGCGACGCTGAAGCTTTCTTT.

V is TRBV25-1 and J is TRBJ1-2, with 7 bases aligning to TRBD1. Germline CDR1 reads MGHDK; CDR2 reads SYGVNS. CDR3 size: 13 residues. The J segment lost 6 bases and the V segment lost 7 bases, leaving 8 bases of the junction unmatched. The CDR3 here is CASTGGLPHGYTF. Here the CDR3 DNA reads TGTGCCAGCACAGGGGGGCTTCCTCATGGCTACACCTTC.

This chain joins TRBV4-3 and TRBJ1-4; 7 bases agree with TRBD1. The V and J ends lost 1 base and 2 bases, in that order; junction bases with no gene match: 7. The CDR3 length is 17 residues. Germline lookup yields CDR1 LGHNA and CDR2 YSLEER. The CDR3 sequence is CASSQGAAGGTNEKLFF. In DNA, the CDR3 is TGCGCCAGCAGCCAAGGGGCCGCAGGGGGGACTAATGAAAAACTGTTTTTT.

This sequence joins TRBV28 and TRBJ2-3; TRBD2 matches at 11 bases. Germline assignment: CDR1 MDHEN and CDR2 SYDVKM. The CDR3 has 16 amino acids. The V gene end was trimmed by 4 bases and the J gene end by 10 bases; junction bases not matched to a gene: 13. In DNA, the CDR3 is TGTGCCAGCAGTTCGAGTAGCGGGGGGGCCGAATTTGCGCAGTATTTT. Its protein product is CASSSSSGGAEFAQYF. The complete variable domain, with remaining parts taken from reference TRBV28 and TRBJ2-3, reads DVKVTQSSRYLVKRTGEKVFLECVQDMDHENMFWYRQDPGLGLRLIYFSYDVKMKEKGDIPEGYSVSREKKERFSLILESASTNQTSMYLCASSSSSGGAEFAQYFGPGTRLTVL.

This clone was seen once. The V call is TRBV7-2, the J call TRBJ1-5; D is undetermined. Trimming stripped 2 bases from V and 1 base from J, with 6 bases between. This CDR3 comprises 14 residues. Per germline, CDR1 SGHTA and CDR2 FQGNSA. In DNA form, the CDR3 reads TGTGCCAGCAGCTTAAGCCGAAGCAATCAGCCCCAGCATTTT. Protein: CASSLSRSNQPQHF.